Listed here are 30 T cell receptor beta chains from one sample, sequenced in a study of blood T cells in healthy people across ages (dated by TCRdb to 2013 to 2016). To prepare the library, 5' RACE was applied. The reads were generated on an Illumina HiSeq 2500. A second PCR of about 6 to 11 cycles was performed with a sample-barcoded 5' primer and a J-beta primer mix. The raw public reads went through TCRdb reprocessing: fastp at Q25, MiXCR clone calling, in-frame beta chains kept. Entries that share a CDR3 protein sequence are merged under the most common genes and DNA. The sample contains over 600,000 distinct CDR3 sequences, just over 55% of them found a single time. More than 25% of the sample is taken by the ten largest. Sequencing used blood. Receptor source: a man between 35 and 55 years old in good health.

This chain joins TRBV19 and TRBJ2-6, with unresolved D. V was clipped by 3 bases and J by 2 bases, with 8 bases between them. This CDR3 comprises 15 residues. Germline CDR1 LNHDA, CDR2 SQIVND (reference sequence). CDR3 nucleotides: TGTGCCAGTAGTATGGCCCTCACTGGGGCCAACGTCCTGACTTTC. It yields the protein CASSMALTGANVLTF.

The J gene is TRBJ2-7, the V gene TRBV20-1, with D perhaps matching TRBD1 (6 bases). CDR3 length: 17 residues. V was cut by 3 bases and J by 3 bases, with 24 bases left in between. Germline values: CDR1 DFQATT, CDR2 SNEGSKA (reference sequence). The CDR3 protein is CSASAPSGIGTHYEQYF. The CDR3 DNA reads as TGCAGTGCTAGTGCCCCCTCGGGTATCGGGACACACTACGAGCAGTACTTC.

The chain couples TRBV5-1 to TRBJ2-1; no clear D. The V end was cut by 1 base, the J end by 8 bases, with 31 bases between. The CDR3 has 20 residues. Germline V gene data show CDR1 as SGHRS and CDR2 as YFSETQ. CDR3 loop: CASSLSLSANFRVLVDEQFF. For the CDR3, the DNA is TGCGCCAGCAGCTTGTCCCTGTCGGCTAATTTTAGGGTGCTGGTGGATGAGCAGTTCTTC.

The CDR3 DNA sequence: TGCAGTGTTAGGAGCCAGGGGGTTCCCTCCTACGAGCAGTACTTC. It yields the protein CSVRSQGVPSYEQYF. The J gene is TRBJ2-7, the V gene TRBV20-1; TRBD1 matches 7 bases. The V gene's germline CDR1 is DFQATT and CDR2 SNEGSKA (reference sequence). This CDR3 contains 15 residues. With 7 bases clipped from V and 0 bases from J, the junction kept 12 bases outside the gene matches.

This sequence joins TRBV29-1 and TRBJ2-5; D unresolved. The ends were cut back, 5 bases at V and 5 bases at J, with 9 bases in the middle. Germline CDR1 SQVTM, CDR2 ANQGSEA. This CDR3 spans 11 amino acids. The CDR3 reads CSVRQAETQYF. CDR3 in DNA: TGCAGCGTTCGCCAGGCGGAGACCCAGTACTTC.

The chain joins TRBV27 to TRBJ2-1; a weak D match, TRBD2 (6 bases). V lost 7 bases and J 3 bases, leaving 13 bases between the germline ends. The CDR3 covers 14 residues. The germline CDR1 and CDR2 sequences are MNHEY and SMNVEV (reference sequence). DNA for the CDR3: TGTGCCAGCATGGTGGTGGGGGGCTACAATGAGCAGTTCTTC. Amino acid sequence: CASMVVGGYNEQFF.

The rearrangement links TRBV6-2 or TRBV6-3 to TRBJ2-7, with TRBD1 matching over 8 bases. From germline, CDR1 is MNHEY and CDR2 SVGEGT. J gave up 1 base and V 11 bases, and 13 bases lay outside the gene matches. CDR3 size: 15 residues. The CDR3 DNA is TGTGCCTGCAAGGAGTCCGACAGGGGTTCCTACGAGCAGTACTTC. Translation: CACKESDRGSYEQYF.

The chain couples TRBV11-2 to TRBJ2-7; 7 bases are shared with TRBD2. With V trimmed by 0 bases and J by 2 bases, 7 bases remained unmatched. The CDR3 is made up of 16 amino acids. In germline, CDR1 is SGHAT, CDR2 FQNNGV. CDR3 DNA: TGTGCCAGCAGCTTAGACATAGCGGGTCGAACCTACGAGCAGTACTTC. Translating gives CASSLDIAGRTYEQYF.

This clonotype was found a few times. The chain is built from TRBV9 and TRBJ2-7; no definite D call. Near its end, the DNA agrees better with TRBJ2-4, so the J call may be wrong. The CDR3 runs to 13 residues. Germline CDR1 and CDR2: SGDLS and YYNGEE. Here the CDR3 reads CASSVVDNSIQYF. The CDR3 DNA follows: TGTGCCAGCAGCGTAGTAGACAACTCCATTCAGTACTTC.

The V call is TRBV25-1, the J call TRBJ2-3; 8 nucleotides align to TRBD2. Germline V gene data show CDR1 as MGHDK and CDR2 as SYGVNS. The V segment lost 1 base and the J segment 5 bases; nucleotides outside the gene matches: 8. This CDR3 has 16 residues. CDR3 in DNA: TGTGCCAGCAGTGAATCCGAAGCGGGAGATCTAGATACGCAGTATTTT. Translation gives CASSESEAGDLDTQYF.

The chain recombines TRBV20-1 with TRBJ1-1; D perhaps matches TRBD1 (5 bases). CDR1 is DFQATT and CDR2 is SNEGSKA in the germline V gene (reference sequence). V lost 8 bases and J lost 7, with 23 bases in between. The CDR3 loop spans 14 amino acids. CDR3: CSPIPGGELYEAFF. The CDR3 nucleotides are TGCAGTCCCATTCCCGGGGGGGAATTATATGAAGCTTTCTTT.

The chain carries TRBV12-3 or TRBV12-4 and TRBJ1-2; D not resolved. This CDR3 spans 16 amino acids. V was shortened by 8 bases and J by 5 bases, with 24 bases between the two germline ends. The chain's CDR3 is CASHVVRVRLPYGYTF. The CDR3 DNA is TGTGCCAGCCATGTGGTACGGGTCAGGCTACCATATGGCTACACCTTC.

This clonotype was observed a few times. This rearrangement joins TRBV5-6 to TRBJ2-3; 13 bases map to TRBD2. CDR3 length equals 14 residues. Per germline, CDR1 SGHDT and CDR2 YYEEEE. V was clipped by 7 bases and J by 5 bases; unmatched bases: 4. The CDR3 sequence is CASEGLAGLDTQYF. CDR3 sequence (DNA): TGTGCCAGCGAGGGACTAGCGGGACTAGATACGCAGTATTTT. The full variable domain, with the rest looked up from reference TRBV5-6 and TRBJ2-3, is DAGVTQSPTHLIKTRGQQVTLRCSPKSGHDTVSWYQQALGQGPQFIFQYYEEEERQRGNFPDRFSGHQFPNYSSELNVNALLLGDSALYLCASEGLAGLDTQYFGPGTRLTVL.

This clonotype was seen a few times. This rearrangement joins TRBV20-1 to TRBJ2-3; D possibly corresponds to TRBD2 (5 bases). Trimming took 0 bases from V and 0 from J, leaving 10 bases between them. CDR1 is DFQATT and CDR2 is SNEGSKA in the germline V gene (reference sequence). The CDR3 contains 15 residues. CDR3 coding DNA: TGCAGTGCTAGAGATACTTGGACTAGCACAGATACGCAGTATTTT. It translates to CSARDTWTSTDTQYF.

The V call is TRBV9, the J call TRBJ2-1, with TRBD1 identical over 12 bases. Germline CDR1 and CDR2: SGDLS and YYNGEE. CDR3 length: 17 amino acids. V shed 2 bases and J 2 bases; nucleotides not matched to a gene: 5. As DNA, the CDR3 is TGTGCCAGCAGCGTCCGCGGGACAGGGGGCCCCTACAATGAGCAGTTCTTC. It specifies CASSVRGTGGPYNEQFF.

The rearrangement uses TRBV11-3 and TRBJ2-1, with D perhaps assigned TRBD1 or TRBD2 (6 bases each). Germline CDR1 reads SGHNT; CDR2 reads YENEEA. The V gene lost 1 base and the J gene lost 9 bases, with 22 bases spanning the gap. This CDR3 is 17 amino acids long. The CDR3 DNA is TGTGCCAGCAGCTTAGGACGAAGGGGAGACAAGGGGGGTGAGCAGTTCTTC. Protein: CASSLGRRGDKGGEQFF.

The chain carries TRBV7-9 and TRBJ2-3; TRBD1 or TRBD2 may be the D gene (7 bases each). V was pared by 5 bases and J by 6 bases, with 18 bases between. The CDR3 totals 15 residues. Germline loops: CDR1 SEHNR, CDR2 FQNEAQ (reference sequence). CDR3 in amino acids: CASSRGDSASDTQYF. DNA of the CDR3: TGTGCCAGCAGCCGGGGGGACAGCGCATCGGATACGCAGTATTTT.

V gene TRBV6-5 combines with J gene TRBJ1-3, with D tentatively TRBD1 (5 bases). CDR3 length equals 12 residues. The germline V gene has CDR1 MNHEY and CDR2 SVGAGI. V was clipped by 10 bases and J by 1 base, with 8 bases between them. The CDR3 here is CATTGSGNTIYF. CDR3 sequence (DNA): TGTGCCACTACAGGTTCTGGAAACACCATATATTTT.

The CDR3 DNA is TGTGCCAGCAGTGAAGTTGGGGGGGAAGACGTTGTCCAGTATTTT. Residues: CASSEVGGEDVVQYF. This chain joins TRBV6-4 and TRBJ2-3; 7 bases are a match to TRBD2. The junction had 15 bases not matched to a gene; V was cut back by 3 bases and J by 12 bases. The CDR3 extends over 15 amino acids. Germline CDR1 is MRHNA and CDR2 is SNTAGT.

This clonotype showed up just once. V usage is TRBV12-3 or TRBV12-4 and J usage is TRBJ2-5; D gene ambiguous. The CDR3 has 15 residues. V lost 5 bases, J lost 2 bases, and 15 bases lay in between. CDR3 in amino acids: CASSGVWEVQETQYF. The CDR3 nucleotides read TGTGCCAGCAGTGGGGTGTGGGAAGTACAAGAGACCCAGTACTTC.

This clonotype was seen at least ten times. The rearrangement uses TRBV7-2 and TRBJ1-2, with a weak D call TRBD1 (5 bases). The V end was cut by 5 bases, the J end by 4 bases, with 23 bases between. The CDR3 spans 17 residues. From germline, CDR1 is SGHTA and CDR2 FQGNSA. CDR3 residues: CASSPRSGTGVPYGYTF. In DNA form, the CDR3 reads TGTGCCAGCAGCCCCAGGAGCGGTACAGGTGTTCCCTATGGCTACACCTTC.

The gene calls are TRBV6-2 or TRBV6-3 and TRBJ1-1; 9 bases line up with TRBD1. The CDR3 totals 14 residues. The V segment lost 9 bases and the J segment 5 bases; nucleotides outside the gene matches: 10. Per germline, CDR1 MNHEY and CDR2 SVGEGT. The CDR3 here is CASSPGQGGTEAFF. As DNA, the CDR3 is TGTGCCAGTTCTCCGGGACAGGGAGGAACTGAAGCTTTCTTT.

The genes are TRBV30 and TRBJ2-3; 8 bases line up with TRBD2. The CDR3 runs 14 residues. In germline, CDR1 is GTSNPN, CDR2 SVGIG (reference sequence). V lost 0 bases, J lost 5 bases, and 4 bases stayed unmatched. The DNA for the CDR3 is TGTGCCTGGAGTGTAACAGCGGGGGTAGATACGCAGTATTTT. Translation gives CAWSVTAGVDTQYF.

The chain has TRBV2 and TRBJ2-3; 10 nucleotides align to TRBD2. Germline CDR1 and CDR2: SNHLY and FYNNEI. This CDR3 is 18 amino acids long. J gave up 6 bases and V 10 bases, and 22 bases lay outside the gene matches. CDR3 sequence reads: CAKTSTSGVKTERDTQYF. Here the CDR3 DNA reads TGTGCCAAAACCAGTACTAGCGGGGTAAAAACGGAGAGGGATACGCAGTATTTT.

The chain uses TRBV7-3 and TRBJ1-2; maybe TRBD1 (6 bases). The CDR3 sequence is 13 residues long. V lost 2 bases, J lost 6 bases, and 10 bases lay in between. In germline, CDR1 is SGHTA, CDR2 FQGTGA. In DNA, the CDR3 is TGTGCCAGCAGCTTATCAGGGGTCCATGGCTACACCTTC. This encodes CASSLSGVHGYTF.

The chain employs TRBV7-3 and TRBJ2-2; D may be TRBD1 or TRBD2 (7 bases each). This CDR3 has 17 amino acids. V was shortened by 5 bases and J by 1 base, with 17 bases between the two germline ends. Germline loops: CDR1 SGHTA, CDR2 FQGTGA. In DNA form, the CDR3 reads TGTGCCAGCAGCCCCGTTCAGGGGGGGCGGAACACCGGGGAGCTGTTTTTT. This gives the protein CASSPVQGGRNTGELFF. The full variable domain, in which reference TRBV7-3 and TRBJ2-2 provide the parts outside the CDR3, is GAGVSQTPSNKVTEKGKYVELRCDPISGHTALYWYRQSLGQGPEFLIYFQGTGAADDSGLPNDRFFAVRPEGSVSTLKIQRTERGDSAVYLCASSPVQGGRNTGELFFGEGSRLTVL.

The chain links TRBV6-1 to TRBJ2-7; D perhaps matches TRBD1 (7 bases). The V end lost 5 bases, the J end lost 5 bases, and 25 bases lay between the germline ends. The CDR3 runs 17 residues. CDR1 MNHNS and CDR2 SASEGT come from the germline V gene. The CDR3 bases are TGTGCCAGCAGTCCCTTAGGAGGGGGCGTTTCTGCGAACGAGCAGTACTTC. Its protein is CASSPLGGGVSANEQYF.

V is TRBV20-1 and J is TRBJ1-4; TRBD1 aligns across 10 bases. The germline gives CDR1 DFQATT, CDR2 SNEGSKA (reference sequence). V lost 0 bases and J lost 10; bases outside the gene matches: 5. This CDR3 contains 14 residues. The CDR3 DNA reads TGCAGTGCTAGAGATCTCCGGACAGGGGGAAAACTGTTTTTT. This translates into CSARDLRTGGKLFF.

The V and J genes are TRBV5-6 and TRBJ1-2, with TRBD1 matching 9 bases. V lost 3 bases and J lost 8; bases outside the gene matches: 8. CDR3 length: 14 residues. Germline-derived CDR1 and CDR2 are SGHDT and YYEEEE. The CDR3 loop is CASSSPTGGKGYTF. The CDR3 coding sequence is TGTGCCAGCAGCTCTCCGACAGGGGGGAAGGGCTACACCTTC.

The chain recombines TRBV6-5 with TRBJ2-7; 9 nucleotides agree with TRBD2. Per germline, CDR1 MNHEY and CDR2 SVGAGI. This CDR3 spans 20 amino acids. J lost 2 bases, V lost 6 bases, and 23 bases had no gene match. In nucleotides, the CDR3 is TGTGCCAGCAGACTACTCGGAAAGATCATAGCGGGAGATTACCCCTACGAGCAGTACTTC. It codes for CASRLLGKIIAGDYPYEQYF.